This TCR beta chain was captured by sequencing in a study of CD8 T cells in ankylosing spondylitis. Notes on the study in general: Seemingly distinctive of ankylosing spondylitis blood was a TCR beta motif formed by eight highly homologous variants.

TCRdb recomputed calls from the 5' RACE reads with MiXCR, one row per CDR3 protein. The sample yields 220,000 or so distinct CDR3 sequences, 15% to 20% seen once. As concerns this clonotype: Its antigen is not known.

Trimming stripped 3 bases from V and 0 bases from J, with 2 bases between. CDR3 length equals 12 residues. Germline CDR1 ENHRY, CDR2 SYGVKD. The V and J genes are TRBV10-3 and TRBJ1-1, with D hard to call. This TCR came from a male donor with ankylosing spondylitis. Sequenced sample: blood, either unsorted or a sorted T cell fraction (not recorded which). CDR3 DNA: TGTGCCATCAGTGAAGTGAACACTGAAGCTTTCTTT. Its protein product is CAISEVNTEAFF.